This T cell receptor (beta chain) was sequenced during a study of response to subunit inactivated influenza vaccine. Only a few counts were recorded for this clonotype. This CDR3 comprises 12 residues. The germline V gene has CDR1 DFQATT and CDR2 SNEGSKA (reference sequence). J was trimmed by 6 bases and V by 7 bases; bases with no gene match: 5. Each CDR3 protein gets one entry after TCRdb re-called the RT-PCR reads with MiXCR. The table records roughly 630,000 distinct CDR3 sequences, around 15% of them present only once. Source: PBMCs from blood, taken about 14 days before vaccination. This TCR derives from a man over 45 who received an inactivated influenza vaccine. The chain recombines TRBV20-1 with TRBJ1-5; 8 nucleotides agree with TRBD1. The CDR3 region is CSVTGGGQPQHF. The CDR3 DNA follows: TGCAGTGTTACAGGGGGAGGTCAGCCCCAGCATTTT.